This T cell receptor (beta chain) is from a study of cytomegalovirus exposure and HLA in healthy donors. The PCR was carried out with 60 Vbeta primers and 13 Jbeta primers. Assay used: immunoSEQ multiplex PCR; TCRdb lists only in-frame clones, some missing. The sample holds under 300,000 clones; 80% to 95% are singletons and the top ten take 1.7%. Points on this clone: The antigen remains unidentified.

Overall study results and limits: Data from an earlier analysis indicated that most TCR beta V segments were productive either about 87% or about 30% of the time. Per published accounts, TCR beta sequences correctly predicted the HLA-A and HLA-B alleles of most subjects.

The length of the CDR3 is 13 residues. V shed 0 bases and J shed 7 bases, with 7 bases lying between them. CDR1 is SGHRS, CDR2 YFSETQ, per germline. This sequence was found in a girl aged 2 to 10 in good health and CMV-seronegative. The J gene is TRBJ1-4, the V gene TRBV5-1; D not resolved. Specimen: PBMCs. The CDR3 sequence: CASSLDLGEKLFF. The CDR3 nucleotides are TGCGCCAGCAGCTTGGACCTCGGTGAAAAACTGTTTTTT.